This T cell receptor beta chain came from a study of blood T cell repertoires in COVID-19. Study details: Researchers got acute and convalescent COVID-19 samples from the United States, Italy and Spain. The analysed material was cDNA or gDNA that came from T cells, B-cell-depleted T cells, or PBMCs.

Trimming cost V 0 bases and J 7 bases, with 7 bases left between them. The CDR3 is made up of 13 amino acids. Germline V lookup: CDR1 LNHDA, CDR2 SQIVND (reference sequence). Study processing details: It was from reference gene primer amplification that nucleated cell counts were estimated. TCRdb's copy holds only in-frame clones and misses some; the assay was immunoSEQ multiplex PCR. The V and J calls and clone size were taken over from that table, and D and trimming were inferred from the DNA. The repertoire holds around 200,000 clones, with 70% to 90% as singletons. The material sequenced was peripheral blood. The clonotype originates from an elderly man with acute or convalescent COVID-19. The V gene is TRBV19, the J gene TRBJ1-5, with D uncertain. The CDR3 sequence is CASSIEGRQPQHF. DNA of the CDR3: TGTGCCAGTAGTATAGAGGGGAGACAGCCCCAGCATTTT.